This is a list of T cell receptor beta chains from one sample in a study of post-analysis software for immune sequencing data. From the PCR reads, TCRdb called clonotypes with MiXCR, one entry per CDR3 protein. The sample carries hundreds of thousands of distinct CDR3 sequences, 25% to 30% recorded once. The sequencing input was blood. The receptors originated from a girl between 5 and 17 years old with multiple sclerosis. CDR3s include the opening cysteine and the closing phenylalanine or tryptophan. A D gene is named only where the DNA matches it firmly. Rows may omit the clone size; those that give it use once, few, many or a size class.

size: many; V: TRBV5-1; J: TRBJ2-3; D: TRBD1; CDR3: CASRTGRDTDTQYF; DNA: TGCGCCAGCCGGACAGGACGGGACACAGATACGCAGTATTTT
size: few; V: TRBV4-3; J: TRBJ2-1; D: TRBD2; CDR3: CASSQGPSGTRVYGDEQFF; DNA: TGCGCCAGCAGCCAAGGTCCTAGCGGGACGCGAGTCTACGGGGATGAGCAGTTCTTC
size: many; V: TRBV6-2/TRBV6-3; J: TRBJ2-3; D: .; CDR3: CASSFAGDTQYF; DNA: TGTGCCAGCAGTTTTGCGGGAGATACGCAGTATTTT
size: .; V: TRBV25-1; J: TRBJ1-1; D: .; CDR3: CASSAAFGREGAFF; DNA: TGTGCCAGCAGTGCCGCTTTTGGGAGGGAGGGAGCTTTCTTT
size: .; V: TRBV5-1; J: TRBJ2-2; D: .; CDR3: CASRQGVSTGELFF; DNA: TGCGCCAGCAGACAGGGCGTCAGCACCGGGGAGCTGTTTTTT
size: .; V: TRBV12-3/TRBV12-4; J: TRBJ1-1; D: .; CDR3: CASSRTGTPKTEAFF; DNA: TGTGCCAGCAGCCGAACCGGGACACCGAAAACGGAGGCTTTCTTT
size: .; V: TRBV7-2; J: TRBJ2-7; D: TRBD1; CDR3: CASSQRQGPFEQYF; DNA: TGTGCCAGCAGCCAGAGACAGGGGCCCTTCGAGCAGTACTTC
size: .; V: TRBV6-5; J: TRBJ1-6; D: .; CDR3: CASSYGPGTAGSPLHF; DNA: TGTGCCAGCAGTTACGGTCCCGGGACTGCGGGCTCACCCCTCCACTTT
size: .; V: TRBV29-1; J: TRBJ2-3; D: .; CDR3: CSVDERTTDTQYF; DNA: TGCAGCGTTGATGAGAGGACCACAGATACGCAGTATTTT
size: many; V: TRBV6-1; J: TRBJ1-2; D: .; CDR3: CASRKGTSKLKDYGYTF; DNA: TGTGCCAGCAGGAAGGGGACATCTAAACTAAAAGACTATGGCTACACCTTC
size: .; V: TRBV2; J: TRBJ2-5; D: TRBD2; CDR3: CASSLAGGGAGEQYF; DNA: TGTGCCAGCAGTTTAGCGGGAGGAGGGGCGGGTGAGCAGTACTTC
size: few; V: TRBV15; J: TRBJ1-2; D: .; CDR3: CATSGGWTEGYTF; DNA: TGTGCCACCAGCGGCGGGTGGACAGAGGGCTACACCTTC
size: .; V: TRBV20-1; J: TRBJ1-2; D: .; CDR3: CSANLYPNYGYTF; DNA: TGCAGTGCTAACCTTTACCCAAACTATGGCTACACCTTC
size: .; V: TRBV28; J: TRBJ2-5; D: .; CDR3: CASTKNWAGLETQYF; DNA: TGTGCCAGCACCAAAAATTGGGCAGGGTTGGAGACCCAGTACTTC
size: .; V: TRBV7-2; J: TRBJ1-1; D: .; CDR3: CASSLGGGGWTEAFF; DNA: TGTGCCAGCAGCTTAGGAGGGGGAGGTTGGACTGAAGCTTTCTTT
size: few; V: TRBV4-3; J: TRBJ2-7; D: TRBD2; CDR3: CASSPLFMAGGLDEQYF; DNA: TGCGCCAGCAGCCCCCTGTTTATGGCGGGAGGTCTCGACGAGCAGTACTTC
size: .; V: TRBV7-2; J: TRBJ1-1; D: .; CDR3: CASSLYIPLGAEAFF; DNA: TGTGCCAGCAGCTTATATATCCCGTTGGGCGCTGAAGCTTTCTTT
size: few; V: TRBV4-3; J: TRBJ1-6; D: TRBD1; CDR3: CASSRTGTGDSPLHF; DNA: TGCGCCAGCAGCCGGACGGGGACAGGGGATTCACCCCTCCACTTT
size: .; V: TRBV4-2; J: TRBJ1-1; D: .; CDR3: CASSEGAEAFF; DNA: TGTGCCAGCAGCGAAGGGGCTGAAGCTTTCTTT
size: .; V: TRBV5-6; J: TRBJ2-3; D: .; CDR3: CASSLGDTGVTQYF; DNA: TGTGCCAGCAGCTTGGGGGACACGGGCGTTACGCAGTATTTT
size: .; V: TRBV4-3; J: TRBJ2-1; D: .; CDR3: CASSQDAGRTLYNEQFF; DNA: TGCGCCAGCAGCCAAGACGCGGGACGCACCCTATACAATGAGCAGTTCTTC
size: .; V: TRBV3-1; J: TRBJ1-2; D: .; CDR3: CASSQDESRSRGYTF; DNA: TGTGCCAGCAGCCAAGATGAGTCCCGTTCTCGTGGCTACACCTTC
size: few; V: TRBV7-9; J: TRBJ2-1; D: TRBD2; CDR3: CASSQFGSGRSNEQFF; DNA: TGTGCCAGCAGCCAGTTCGGTAGCGGGAGAAGCAATGAGCAGTTCTTC
size: .; V: TRBV20-1; J: TRBJ2-1; D: TRBD1; CDR3: CSARDAGGEAYNEQFF; DNA: TGCAGTGCTAGAGATGCAGGGGGCGAAGCCTACAATGAGCAGTTCTTC
size: few; V: TRBV29-1; J: TRBJ2-3; D: .; CDR3: CSTWTGDTQYF; DNA: TGCAGCACTTGGACGGGAGATACGCAGTATTTT
size: .; V: TRBV24-1; J: TRBJ1-2; D: TRBD1; CDR3: CATSDSIGTARPPSYTF; DNA: TGTGCCACCAGTGACTCGATCGGGACAGCGCGGCCGCCTAGCTACACCTTC
size: few; V: TRBV20-1; J: TRBJ1-6; D: .; CDR3: CSAETGGPGTNSPLHF; DNA: TGCAGTGCTGAGACGGGCGGGCCTGGAACAAATTCACCCCTCCACTTT
size: .; V: TRBV24-1; J: TRBJ2-7; D: TRBD1; CDR3: CATSDPGTGSYEQYF; DNA: TGTGCCACCAGTGACCCCGGGACAGGCAGCTACGAGCAGTACTTC
size: .; V: TRBV10-3; J: TRBJ2-5; D: .; CDR3: CAISERTYQETQYF; DNA: TGTGCCATCAGTGAACGGACGTACCAAGAGACCCAGTACTTC
size: .; V: TRBV27; J: TRBJ2-3; D: TRBD1; CDR3: CASSPYRGLADTQYF; DNA: TGTGCCAGCAGTCCCTACAGGGGGCTGGCAGATACGCAGTATTTT
size: .; V: TRBV6-5; J: TRBJ2-5; D: .; CDR3: CASSYSGQMGSYDEQYF; DNA: TGTGCCAGCAGTTACTCGGGGCAGATGGGATCCTACGATGAGCAGTACTTC
size: few; V: TRBV10-3; J: TRBJ2-5; D: TRBD1; CDR3: CAISEGTWTGQETQYF; DNA: TGTGCCATCAGTGAGGGGACCTGGACAGGTCAAGAGACCCAGTACTTC
size: .; V: TRBV6-2/TRBV6-3; J: TRBJ1-5; D: .; CDR3: CASSYSYPEIRHQPQHF; DNA: TGTGCCAGCAGTTACTCTTACCCAGAGATCCGCCATCAGCCCCAGCATTTT
size: .; V: TRBV5-5; J: TRBJ2-2; D: .; CDR3: CASSWVPLTGELFF; DNA: TGTGCCAGCAGCTGGGTCCCACTCACCGGGGAGCTGTTTTTT
size: few; V: TRBV7-9; J: TRBJ2-7; D: .; CDR3: CASTNLTGTYEQYF; DNA: TGTGCCAGCACCAATCTGACGGGCACCTACGAGCAGTACTTC
size: .; V: TRBV7-2; J: TRBJ2-1; D: TRBD1; CDR3: CASSLGRGLYNEQFF; DNA: TGTGCCAGCAGCTTAGGCAGGGGGCTCTACAATGAGCAGTTCTTC
size: .; V: TRBV7-8; J: TRBJ2-1; D: .; CDR3: CASSYTGYNEQFF; DNA: TGTGCCAGCAGCTACACAGGGTACAATGAGCAGTTCTTC
size: few; V: TRBV20-1; J: TRBJ2-5; D: .; CDR3: CSAFPRTPPNIRYF; DNA: TGCAGTGCTTTTCCCCGGACACCGCCAAACATTCGGTACTTC
size: .; V: TRBV2; J: TRBJ2-5; D: .; CDR3: CASGEVTQYF; DNA: TGTGCCAGTGGCGAGGTGACTCAGTACTTC
size: .; V: TRBV28; J: TRBJ2-7; D: .; CDR3: CASNLGTSYEQYF; DNA: TGTGCCAGCAATCTGGGGACCTCCTACGAGCAGTACTTC
size: .; V: TRBV7-2; J: TRBJ2-7; D: TRBD2; CDR3: CASSFGGLAEVTYEQYF; DNA: TGTGCCAGCAGCTTTGGGGGACTAGCGGAAGTTACCTACGAGCAGTACTTC
size: .; V: TRBV5-1; J: TRBJ1-4; D: .; CDR3: CASSLDSAFREKLFF; DNA: TGCGCCAGCAGCTTGGATTCAGCATTTCGGGAAAAACTGTTTTTT
size: .; V: TRBV6-1; J: TRBJ1-5; D: .; CDR3: CASNVLVYDQPQHF; DNA: TGTGCCAGCAACGTGCTAGTTTACGATCAGCCCCAGCATTTT
size: .; V: TRBV4-3; J: TRBJ2-2; D: .; CDR3: CASSQDYEAWDTGELFF; DNA: TGCGCCAGCAGCCAAGATTATGAGGCATGGGACACCGGGGAGCTGTTTTTT
size: .; V: TRBV10-3; J: TRBJ1-2; D: .; CDR3: CAIMSGVNYGYTF; DNA: TGTGCCATCATGTCGGGGGTTAACTATGGCTACACCTTC